Detailed here is one T cell receptor (beta chain). Its antigen is still unknown. Libraries were prepared by immunoSEQ multiplex PCR; TCRdb keeps only in-frame clonotypes and omits some of them. The repertoire holds 110,000 to 150,000 clones, with around 90% as singletons. The sample belongs to a study of T cell responses to AZD1222 COVID-19 vaccine. General study results and limits: There were mostly white British donors and more females than males, and clonal diversity was possibly underestimated. Spike-specific TCR breadth and depth rose after two AZD1222 doses.

After removal of 0 bases from V and 0 bases from J, the junction contained 1 base not matched to a gene. The CDR3 covers 16 residues. Per germline, CDR1 MNHEY and CDR2 SMNVEV (reference sequence). The receptor comes from an adult who received the AZD1222 COVID-19 vaccine. The specimen was peripheral blood, collected 28 days after the second AZD1222 dose. The chain carries TRBV27 and TRBJ2-2; the match to TRBD2 covers 7 bases. The CDR3 reads CASSLSLAANTGELFF. CDR3 bases: TGTGCCAGCAGTTTATCGCTAGCGGCGAACACCGGGGAGCTGTTTTTT.